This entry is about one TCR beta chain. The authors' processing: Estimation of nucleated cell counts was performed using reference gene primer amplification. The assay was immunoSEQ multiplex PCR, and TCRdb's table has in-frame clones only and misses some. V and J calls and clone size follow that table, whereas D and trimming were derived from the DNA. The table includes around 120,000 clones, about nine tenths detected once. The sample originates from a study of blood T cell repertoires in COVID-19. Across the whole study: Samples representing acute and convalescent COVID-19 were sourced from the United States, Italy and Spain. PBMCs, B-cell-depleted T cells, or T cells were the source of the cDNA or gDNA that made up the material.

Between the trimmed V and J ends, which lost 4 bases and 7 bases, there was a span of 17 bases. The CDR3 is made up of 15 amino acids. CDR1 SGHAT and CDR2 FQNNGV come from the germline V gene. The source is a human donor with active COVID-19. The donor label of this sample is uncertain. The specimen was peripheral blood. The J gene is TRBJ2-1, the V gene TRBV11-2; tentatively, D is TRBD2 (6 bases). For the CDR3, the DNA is TGTGCCAGCAGCTCTTCGACAAAACGGGGGAATGAGCAGTTCTTC. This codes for CASSSSTKRGNEQFF.